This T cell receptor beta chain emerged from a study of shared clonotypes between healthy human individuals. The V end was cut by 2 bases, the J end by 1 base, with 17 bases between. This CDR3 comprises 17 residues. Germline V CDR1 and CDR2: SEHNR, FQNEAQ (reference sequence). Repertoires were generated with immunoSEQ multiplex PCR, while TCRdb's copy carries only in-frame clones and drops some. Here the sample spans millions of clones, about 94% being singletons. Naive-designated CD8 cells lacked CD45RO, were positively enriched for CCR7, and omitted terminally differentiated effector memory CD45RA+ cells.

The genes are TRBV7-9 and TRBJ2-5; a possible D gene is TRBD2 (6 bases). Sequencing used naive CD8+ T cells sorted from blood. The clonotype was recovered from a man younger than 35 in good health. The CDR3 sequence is CASSLSFGGFPQETQYF. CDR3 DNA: TGTGCCAGCAGCTTATCTTTTGGGGGGTTCCCCCAAGAGACCCAGTACTTC. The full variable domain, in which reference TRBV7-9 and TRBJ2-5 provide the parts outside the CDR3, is DTGVSQNPRHKITKRGQNVTFRCDPISEHNRLYWYRQTLGQGPEFLTYFQNEAQLEKSRLLSDRFSAERPKGSFSTLEIQRTEQGDSAMYLCASSLSFGGFPQETQYFGPGTRLLVL.